A single sample is the source of the 18 T cell receptor beta chains below, sequenced in a study of blood T cell repertoires in COVID-19. Clones were sequenced by immunoSEQ multiplex PCR, and TCRdb holds only the in-frame ones, with some missing. This table has around 200,000 clones, roughly 90% appearing once. The sample consisted of PBMCs or T cells enriched from blood (not recorded which). The receptor set was obtained from a woman in her fifties or sixties in a cohort exposed to, infected with or recovered from COVID-19 (not recorded which).

The chain uses TRBV2 and TRBJ2-7; D may be TRBD1 (6 bases). Trimming removed 4 bases at V and 2 bases at J, with 12 bases between. In germline, CDR1 is SNHLY, CDR2 FYNNEI. The CDR3 spans 14 residues. CDR3 coding DNA: TGTGCCAGCAGTGCGGGCAGGGGAGCCTACGAGCAGTACTTC. It specifies CASSAGRGAYEQYF.

The rearrangement uses TRBV28 and TRBJ2-5; 7 positions match TRBD1. CDR1 is MDHEN, CDR2 SYDVKM, per germline. This CDR3 has 17 amino acids. V was pared by 7 bases and J by 5 bases, with 19 bases of the junction left unmatched. The CDR3, as DNA: TGTGCCAGCACCCTAAGGCAGTTGACAGGGAGTTTTGAGACCCAGTACTTC. Translating it yields CASTLRQLTGSFETQYF.

The chain joins TRBV12-3 or TRBV12-4 to TRBJ1-1; D is ambiguous. Trimming cost V 7 bases and J 1 base, with 10 bases left between them. The CDR3 loop spans 13 amino acids. In nucleotides, the CDR3 is TGTGCCAGCACCGTTTATAAGAACACTGAAGCTTTCTTT. It is translated as CASTVYKNTEAFF.

V and J are TRBV5-1 and TRBJ2-6; tentatively, D is TRBD1 (5 bases). CDR3 size: 14 residues. Between the trimmed V and J ends, which lost 4 bases and 4 bases, there was a span of 9 bases. The germline V gene has CDR1 SGHRS and CDR2 YFSETQ. The CDR3 nucleotides read TGCGCCAGCAGCGGGGCAGGAGGGGCCAACGTCCTGACTTTC. It translates to CASSGAGGANVLTF.

This clone came up once. DNA of the CDR3: TGTGCCAGCAGTGTCGGGGGGGGCATGAACACTGAAGCTTTCTTT. Residues: CASSVGGGMNTEAFF. V and J are TRBV2 and TRBJ1-1, with D tentatively TRBD1 (6 bases). V was pared by 4 bases and J by 0 bases, with 12 bases between. Germline V gene data show CDR1 as SNHLY and CDR2 as FYNNEI. This CDR3 spans 15 amino acids.

The gene calls are TRBV15 and TRBJ1-2; 7 bases fit TRBD1. The V gene end was trimmed by 1 base and the J gene end by 7 bases; junction bases not matched to a gene: 0. Germline CDR1 reads LNHNV; CDR2 reads YYDKDF (reference sequence). The CDR3 totals 12 residues. DNA of the CDR3: TGTGCCACCAGCAGAGGGACAGGTGGCTACACCTTC. Its protein is CATSRGTGGYTF. The full variable domain, in which reference TRBV15 and TRBJ1-2 provide the parts outside the CDR3, is DAMVIQNPRYQVTQFGKPVTLSCSQTLNHNVMYWYQQKSSQAPKLLFHYYDKDFNNEADTPDNFQSRRPNTSFCFLDIRSPGLGDTAMYLCATSRGTGGYTFGSGTRLTVV.

The V gene is TRBV30, the J gene TRBJ2-7; the D gene is possibly TRBD1 (6 bases). The V gene lost 3 bases and the J gene lost 2 bases, with 8 bases spanning the gap. CDR1 is GTSNPN, CDR2 SVGIG, per germline (reference sequence). This CDR3 has 12 residues. The DNA for the CDR3 is TGTGCCTGGAGCGAGGGGGCCTACGAGCAGTACTTC. This sequence encodes CAWSEGAYEQYF.

CDR3 nucleotide sequence: TGTGCCATCAGCTCCGACAGAAACACCATATATTTT. Protein: CAISSDRNTIYF. This chain uses TRBV10-3 with TRBJ1-3; D uncertain. V dropped 6 bases and J dropped 5 bases, with 8 bases sitting between them. The CDR3 is 12 amino acids. CDR1 is ENHRY, CDR2 SYGVKD, per germline.

CDR3: CASSLAGANEQFF. In nucleotides, the CDR3 is TGTGCCAGCAGCTTAGCGGGGGCGAATGAGCAGTTCTTC. This chain connects TRBV7-2 to TRBJ2-1; D may be TRBD1 (6 bases). CDR1 and CDR2 from the germline V gene are SGHTA and FQGNSA. CDR3 size: 13 residues. The ends were cut back, 0 bases at V and 7 bases at J, with 7 bases in the middle.

V gene TRBV5-1 combines with J gene TRBJ2-3; 7 bases fit TRBD1. Germline-derived CDR1 and CDR2 are SGHRS and YFSETQ. The V gene end was trimmed by 1 base and the J gene end by 3 bases; junction bases not matched to a gene: 8. The length of the CDR3 is 16 residues. The CDR3 nucleotides read TGCGCCAGCAGCTTGTGGGGACAGAGGTCGACAGATACGCAGTATTTT. This codes for CASSLWGQRSTDTQYF.

In DNA form, the CDR3 reads TGTGCCAGCAGTCATAGGACTAGCGGGTTAAGTGAGCAGTTCTTC. Its translation: CASSHRTSGLSEQFF. V and J are TRBV7-8 and TRBJ2-1; 11 bases line up with TRBD2. The CDR3 length is 15 residues. Germline CDR1 is SGHVS and CDR2 is FQNEAQ. V was pared by 6 bases and J by 9 bases, with 10 bases of the junction left unmatched.

The chain carries TRBV29-1 and TRBJ1-1, with 8 bases identical to TRBD1. Germline values: CDR1 SQVTM, CDR2 ANQGSEA. The V gene end was trimmed by 5 bases and the J gene end by 3 bases; junction bases not matched to a gene: 8. There are 14 residues in the CDR3. The CDR3 loop is CSVTTGGVHTEAFF. The CDR3 nucleotides read TGCAGCGTTACAACAGGGGGTGTACACACTGAAGCTTTCTTT.

The chain recombines TRBV4-3 with TRBJ2-1; D remains unclear. This CDR3 is 17 amino acids long. Germline loops: CDR1 LGHNA, CDR2 YSLEER. V lost 0 bases and J 0 bases, leaving 12 bases between the germline ends. CDR3 residues: CASSQDSSGFSYNEQFF. CDR3 DNA sequence: TGCGCCAGCAGCCAAGATAGTTCGGGTTTCTCCTACAATGAGCAGTTCTTC.

The CDR3 loop reads CASSPTAGVRDSPLHF. As DNA, the CDR3 is TGTGCCAGCAGCCCAACCGCGGGTGTTCGGGATTCACCCCTCCACTTT. The chain carries TRBV7-2 and TRBJ1-6; D unresolved. Germline CDR1 and CDR2: SGHTA and FQGNSA. The ends were cut back, 5 bases at V and 8 bases at J, with 19 bases in the middle. CDR3 length equals 16 residues.

The rearrangement uses TRBV6-6 and TRBJ2-7; the match to TRBD2 covers 11 bases. The V and J ends lost 4 bases and 5 bases, in that order; junction bases with no gene match: 10. The CDR3 length is 16 residues. Germline CDR1 reads MNHNY; CDR2 reads SVGAGI (reference sequence). CDR3: CASSSPGTSGFHEQYF. CDR3 nucleotide sequence: TGTGCCAGCAGTTCACCCGGGACTAGCGGTTTTCACGAGCAGTACTTC.

The CDR3 DNA sequence: TGTGCCATCAGTGACCGTCGGGGGGCTGACACCGGGGAGCTGTTTTTT. Translating gives CAISDRRGADTGELFF. The rearrangement links TRBV10-3 to TRBJ2-2, with D maybe TRBD2 (7 bases). CDR1 and CDR2 (germline): ENHRY, SYGVKD. Trimming removed 3 bases from V and 3 bases from J, with 14 bases in between. The CDR3 is 16 residues long.

The genes are TRBV10-3 and TRBJ1-4; D unresolved. V lost 4 bases and J lost 4, with 13 bases in between. CDR3 size: 15 residues. Germline V gene lookup returns CDR1 ENHRY and CDR2 SYGVKD. The chain's CDR3 is CAISAREGFNEKLFF. The CDR3 DNA sequence: TGTGCCATCAGTGCCCGGGAAGGGTTTAATGAAAAACTGTTTTTT.

This chain joins TRBV6-5 and TRBJ1-2; 8 positions match TRBD1. Germline V gene data show CDR1 as MNHEY and CDR2 as SVGAGI. V lost 6 bases to trimming and J lost 4 bases; unmatched junction nucleotides: 10. The CDR3 is 15 amino acids. CDR3: CASSSDRGARYGYTF. The CDR3 DNA follows: TGTGCCAGCAGCTCTGACAGGGGCGCCCGCTATGGCTACACCTTC.